These 21 T cell receptor beta chains share one sample of origin, sequenced in a study of identical twins' blood T cells. TCRdb recomputed calls from the 5' RACE reads with MiXCR, one row per CDR3 protein. This table has 350,000 to 450,000 distinct CDR3 sequences, roughly 30% appearing once. The specimen was PBMCs. These TCRs come from a woman aged 18 to 50 in good health.

The V gene is TRBV9, the J gene TRBJ1-1; D not resolved. Germline V gene data show CDR1 as SGDLS and CDR2 as YYNGEE. Trimming took off 0 bases at V and 5 bases at J, with 8 bases between the two ends. The CDR3 length is 13 residues. The CDR3 reads CASSVDWVTEAFF. The CDR3 coding sequence is TGTGCCAGCAGCGTAGATTGGGTTACTGAAGCTTTCTTT.

About this clonotype itself: A read error is possible here, since a much larger clone lies one base away. The chain uses TRBV6-1 and TRBJ1-1; 8 positions match TRBD1. CDR1 and CDR2 (germline): MNHNS, SASEGT. V dropped 8 bases and J dropped 9; count of bases not matched to a gene: 14. CDR3 length equals 14 residues. CDR3 residues: CASCSLQGGAKAFF. In DNA form, the CDR3 reads TGTGCCAGCTGTAGTTTACAGGGGGGAGCTAAAGCTTTCTTT.

This clonotype was counted a few times. The gene calls are TRBV7-6 and TRBJ2-1, with 8 nucleotides matching TRBD1. The V gene's germline CDR1 is SGHVS and CDR2 FNYEAQ. Trimming took 2 bases from V and 6 from J; bases not matched to a gene: 12. This CDR3 spans 17 amino acids. The CDR3 reads CASSLWDRSQQANEQFF. The CDR3 region has the DNA TGTGCCAGCAGCTTATGGGACAGGTCCCAACAGGCCAATGAGCAGTTCTTC.

This chain links TRBV11-2 with TRBJ2-5, with TRBD2 as a possible D gene (5 bases). Germline CDR1 reads SGHAT; CDR2 reads FQNNGV. The CDR3 consists of 12 residues. Trimming shortened V by 5 bases and J by 5 bases, and 9 bases separated the two germline ends. The CDR3 sequence: CASSGSLETQYF. The CDR3 DNA follows: TGTGCCAGCAGCGGGAGTCTGGAGACCCAGTACTTC.

The chain couples TRBV30 to TRBJ2-2; perhaps TRBD2 as D (6 bases). The CDR3 spans 14 residues. Trimming took off 2 bases at V and 5 bases at J, with 12 bases between the two ends. Germline V gene lookup returns CDR1 GTSNPN and CDR2 SVGIG (reference sequence). The CDR3 coding sequence is TGTGCCTGGAGTAATAGCGGACTTACCGGGGAGCTGTTTTTT. This codes for CAWSNSGLTGELFF.

Points on this clonotype: The junction shows a germline mismatch at one end, possibly a read error. The chain links TRBV18 to TRBJ1-5, with 8 nucleotides matching TRBD1. The CDR3 length is 19 residues. CDR1 is KGHSH and CDR2 is LQKENI in the germline V gene. The CDR3 protein is CASSLDGQGVYHSDQPQHF. CDR3 DNA: TGTGCCAGCTCACTAGACGGACAGGGAGTCTACCATAGCGATCAGCCCCAGCATTTT.

J is TRBJ1-2 and V is TRBV6-5; possibly TRBD1 for D (6 bases). V was shortened by 8 bases and J by 3 bases, with 25 bases between the two germline ends. There are 17 residues in the CDR3. The germline CDR1 and CDR2 sequences are MNHEY and SVGAGI. CDR3 in amino acids: CASCPAHVTGTHYGYTF. DNA of the CDR3: TGTGCCAGCTGCCCCGCCCATGTCACAGGGACCCACTATGGCTACACCTTC.

This clonotype has just a few counts. The rearrangement links TRBV2 to TRBJ1-1, with D possibly TRBD1 on 5 matching bases. Per the germline V gene, CDR1 is SNHLY and CDR2 is FYNNEI. V lost 0 bases and J lost 11, with 16 bases in between. The CDR3 has 14 amino acids. CDR3 sequence (DNA): TGTGCCAGCAGTGAAGCCGTCGGGGGAATGAAGGCTTTCTTT. Protein product: CASSEAVGGMKAFF. Complete variable domain (other parts from reference TRBV2 and TRBJ1-1): EPEVTQTPSHQVTQMGQEVILRCVPISNHLYFYWYRQILGQKVEFLVSFYNNEISEKSEIFDDQFSVERPDGSNFTLKIRSTKLEDSAMYFCASSEAVGGMKAFFGQGTRLTVV.

This clonotype was detected only a few times. The chain employs TRBV11-2 and TRBJ1-3, with D possibly matching TRBD1 (6 bases). The CDR3 runs 14 residues. V lost 5 bases and J 3 bases, leaving 11 bases between the germline ends. CDR1 and CDR2 from the germline V gene are SGHAT and FQNNGV. CDR3 loop: CASSLGAIGNTIYF. The CDR3 bases are TGTGCCAGCAGCCTGGGGGCGATTGGAAACACCATATATTTT. Using reference TRBV11-2 and TRBJ1-3 for the parts outside the CDR3, the full variable domain is EAGVAQSPRYKIIEKRQSVAFWCNPISGHATLYWYQQILGQGPKLLIQFQNNGVVDDSQLPKDRFSAERLKGVDSTLKIQPAKLEDSAVYLCASSLGAIGNTIYFGEGSWLTVV.

This clonotype was detected ten times or more. The CDR3 sequence is CASTTYNEQFF. As DNA, the CDR3 is TGTGCCAGCACGACCTACAATGAGCAGTTCTTC. The gene calls are TRBV6-2 or TRBV6-3 and TRBJ2-1; no firm D call. This CDR3 spans 11 amino acids. V lost 7 bases to trimming and J lost 2 bases, with 3 bases between them. Germline assignment: CDR1 MNHEY and CDR2 SVGEGT.

This clonotype was observed once. The CDR3, as DNA: TGTGCCAGCAGCTTATCTAAGGGATCCGGGGAGCTGTTTTTT. It encodes CASSLSKGSGELFF. This chain links TRBV7-9 with TRBJ2-2, with D uncertain. CDR1 and CDR2 (germline): SEHNR, FQNEAQ (reference sequence). CDR3 length: 14 amino acids. V gave up 2 bases and J gave up 6 bases, with 10 bases separating them.

In its sample, this clonotype was seen a few times. This sequence joins TRBV20-1 and TRBJ2-2, with 8 bases aligning to TRBD2. The CDR3 is 15 residues long. Trimming took 0 bases from V and 3 from J; bases not matched to a gene: 3. Germline V CDR1 and CDR2: DFQATT, SNEGSKA (reference sequence). The CDR3 reads CSARDMTSDTGELFF. Written as DNA, the CDR3 is TGCAGTGCTAGAGATATGACTAGCGACACCGGGGAGCTGTTTTTT.

This clonotype was detected a few times. This rearrangement joins TRBV12-3 or TRBV12-4 to TRBJ2-1; D is possibly TRBD1 or TRBD2 (5 bases each). This CDR3 spans 13 amino acids. Deletions cut 7 bases from V and 7 bases from J, with 14 bases between. DNA of the CDR3: TGTGCCAGCATAAAGTACGAGGGGAATGAGCAGTTCTTC. Residues: CASIKYEGNEQFF.

This clonotype appeared a few times. This sequence joins TRBV2 and TRBJ2-2; tentative D call: TRBD1 (6 bases). Trimming took off 4 bases at V and 2 bases at J, with 8 bases between the two ends. The CDR3 runs to 14 residues. Germline V gene sequence: CDR1 SNHLY, CDR2 FYNNEI. The CDR3: CASSADSNTGELFF. The CDR3 coding sequence is TGTGCCAGCAGTGCGGACAGTAACACCGGGGAGCTGTTTTTT.

This clonotype has more than one count but fewer than ten. The chain couples TRBV14 to TRBJ2-3, with 10 bases matching TRBD2. Looked up from germline, CDR1 is SGHDN and CDR2 is FVKESK. The CDR3 has 14 amino acids. Unmatched junction bases numbered 5, after V lost 4 bases and J lost 7 bases. The CDR3 nucleotides are TGTGCCAGCAGCCGGGGGACTAGCGATAATACGCAGTATTTT. Translating it yields CASSRGTSDNTQYF.

The chain links TRBV12-3 or TRBV12-4 to TRBJ2-3; possible D gene TRBD2, 6 bases. Trimming pared 6 bases from V and 6 bases from J, leaving 19 bases between. CDR3 size: 15 residues. The DNA of the CDR3 is TGTGCCAGCAGCCTCGGGACTTTCTTGGCGGATACGCAGTATTTT. As protein: CASSLGTFLADTQYF.

V usage is TRBV20-1 and J usage is TRBJ2-2; D gene uncertain. V lost 6 bases, J lost 3 bases, and 8 bases lay in between. This CDR3 spans 12 amino acids. From germline, CDR1 is DFQATT and CDR2 SNEGSKA (reference sequence). The CDR3: CSATTHTGELFF. Here the CDR3 DNA reads TGCAGTGCAACCACACACACCGGGGAGCTGTTTTTT.

V usage is TRBV11-2 and J usage is TRBJ1-6; D gene uncertain. The germline V gene encodes CDR1 SGHAT and CDR2 FQNNGV. Trimming took 5 bases from V and 9 from J, leaving 20 bases between them. The CDR3 contains 16 residues. The CDR3 region is CASSHRDGLLRSPLHF. The DNA for the CDR3 is TGTGCCAGCAGCCACCGTGACGGATTATTGCGTTCACCCCTCCACTTT. Based on the CDR3 plus reference TRBV11-2 and TRBJ1-6, the full variable domain is EAGVAQSPRYKIIEKRQSVAFWCNPISGHATLYWYQQILGQGPKLLIQFQNNGVVDDSQLPKDRFSAERLKGVDSTLKIQPAKLEDSAVYLCASSHRDGLLRSPLHFGNGTRLTVT.

This clonotype was picked up a small number of times. The chain carries TRBV29-1 and TRBJ2-3; D uncertain. Germline CDR1 is SQVTM and CDR2 is ANQGSEA. There are 10 residues in the CDR3. V was clipped by 4 bases and J by 5 bases, with 4 bases between them. The CDR3 DNA sequence: TGCAGCGTTGTCAAAGATACGCAGTATTTT. Translating it yields CSVVKDTQYF.

This clonotype was seen repeatedly, ten times or more. The gene calls are TRBV20-1 and TRBJ2-1; 9 nucleotides align to TRBD1. The CDR3 sequence is 14 residues long. After removal of 6 bases from V and 2 bases from J, the junction contained 5 bases not matched to a gene. CDR1 is DFQATT and CDR2 is SNEGSKA in the germline V gene (reference sequence). The CDR3 region is CSALRQGAYNEQFF. The CDR3 nucleotides read TGCAGTGCCCTTAGACAGGGGGCCTACAATGAGCAGTTCTTC.

The chain employs TRBV12-3 or TRBV12-4 and TRBJ2-1; 9 nucleotides agree with TRBD2. V shed 5 bases and J 0 bases; nucleotides not matched to a gene: 2. CDR3 length: 15 amino acids. The CDR3: CASSPGLASYNEQFF. The CDR3 nucleotides read TGTGCCAGCAGTCCGGGACTAGCCTCCTACAATGAGCAGTTCTTC.